This TCR beta chain stems from a study of T cells in localized non-small cell lung cancer. This clone has a handful of counts. The antigen is not known. V was cut by 7 bases and J by 7 bases, with 18 bases left in between. Germline V gene lookup returns CDR1 SGHRS and CDR2 YFSETQ. This CDR3 is 14 amino acids long. General study findings and limits: In adjacent lung appeared a median about 57 of the top 100 tumor clones. Measurement of T cell clonality placed uninvolved adjacent lung highest, above the level in tumor. Sequencing was limited to one tumor region, leaving the possibility of heterogeneity open.

The protocol was immunoSEQ multiplex PCR, while the TCRdb copy is restricted to in-frame clones and leaves out a portion. Altogether around 83,000 clones are present, around 80% being singletons, with the ten largest covering roughly a fifth. The chain employs TRBV5-1 and TRBJ2-1; D may be TRBD2 (5 bases). This specimen was PBMCs, taken before any cancer treatment. The receptor's source is a man aged 35-69 years with stage II squamous cell lung carcinoma. CDR3 in DNA: TGCGCCAGCCGTACCAGCGGTCCCAGGAATGAGCAGTTCTTC. Its translation is CASRTSGPRNEQFF.